Below, one T cell receptor (beta chain) is given with its context. Germline V CDR1 and CDR2: SGHKS, YYEKEE (reference sequence). V lost 4 bases to trimming and J lost 0 bases, with 21 bases between them. The CDR3 is 18 amino acids. As originally analysed: Amplification of reference gene primers was used by the study to estimate nucleated cell counts. The data were produced by immunoSEQ multiplex PCR, yet TCRdb's version contains in-frame clones alone and is incomplete. The V and J calls and clone size come from that table; D and trimming were worked out from the DNA. The data contain about 260,000 clones, around 90% of them singletons. The data were taken from a study of blood T cell repertoires in COVID-19. Looking at the study overall: Sites in the United States, Italy and Spain provided acute and convalescent COVID-19 samples. T cells, B-cell-depleted T cells, or PBMCs provided the cDNA or gDNA that served as material.

This clonotype was obtained from a woman aged 40 to 55 with acute or convalescent COVID-19. The chain is built from TRBV5-5 and TRBJ2-3; no reliable D call. Input material: peripheral blood. For the CDR3, the DNA is TGTGCCAGCAGCAGCTTGGCCCCGACCGGGTTTAGCACAGATACGCAGTATTTT. It yields the protein CASSSLAPTGFSTDTQYF.